There are many counts of the clone carrying this T cell receptor beta chain. V gave up 5 bases and J gave up 5 bases, with 13 bases separating them. The CDR3 is 14 residues long. This record comes from a study of T cells in Graves' hyperthyroidism and ophthalmopathy. RNA transcripts gave rise to amplified TCR beta CDR3 regions. During a first-round RT-PCR of the TCR CDR3, the HTBI primer set was used. TCRdb recomputed calls from the multiplex PCR reads with MiXCR, one row per CDR3 protein. The sample lists more than 300,000 distinct CDR3 sequences, 18% occurring once. This TCR was sampled from a young man with Graves' ophthalmopathy. The chain couples TRBV12-3 or TRBV12-4 to TRBJ1-5, with D possibly TRBD1 on 6 matching bases. The sequencing sample was made of blood. The CDR3 region is CASSEGGGDQPQHF. The CDR3 coding sequence is TGTGCCAGCAGTGAAGGGGGGGGTGATCAGCCCCAGCATTTT.